These 12 T cell receptor beta chains were sequenced from one sample in a study of regulatory and conventional T cells in RAG deficiency. The sorted conventional CD4+ T cells were CD25-low and CD127-high, with genomic DNA sequenced. Data came from immunoSEQ multiplex PCR; TCRdb stores just in-frame clones and leaves some out. The sample has fewer than 40,000 clones, about 96% seen once. This sample was shared with a second study, whose subject was regulatory T cells. That source reports: Amplification used 52 TRBV primers and 13 TRBJ primers.

Sequences were obtained from CD25- CD4+ T cells sorted from blood. The receptor set was obtained from a human donor in good health.

This chain joins TRBV6-6 and TRBJ1-1, with D possibly being TRBD1 (6 bases). The V gene lost 2 bases and the J gene lost 1 base, with 8 bases spanning the gap. The CDR3 sequence is 14 residues long. Germline loops: CDR1 MNHNY, CDR2 SVGAGI (reference sequence). CDR3 loop: CASSYQTGNTEAFF. The CDR3 DNA reads as TGTGCCAGCAGTTACCAGACAGGGAACACTGAAGCTTTCTTT.

The V call is TRBV14, the J call TRBJ2-3; perhaps TRBD2 as D (6 bases). The V and J ends lost 1 base and 2 bases respectively, with 10 bases between them. The V gene's germline CDR1 is SGHDN and CDR2 FVKESK. The CDR3 runs 15 residues. In DNA, the CDR3 is TGTGCCAGCAGCCAAGTCTGGGGGGTCACAGATACGCAGTATTTT. Encoded protein: CASSQVWGVTDTQYF. Based on the CDR3 plus reference TRBV14 and TRBJ2-3, the full variable domain is EAGVTQFPSHSVIEKGQTVTLRCDPISGHDNLYWYRRVMGKEIKFLLHFVKESKQDESGMPNNRFLAERTGGTYSTLKVQPAELEDSGVYFCASSQVWGVTDTQYFGPGTRLTVL.

The chain is built from TRBV11-3 and TRBJ2-1; 14 bases are shared with TRBD2. Trimming removed 6 bases from V and 8 bases from J; junction bases left unmatched: 6. This CDR3 is 15 amino acids long. The germline gives CDR1 SGHNT, CDR2 YENEEA. CDR3 sequence: CASRTSGGAKDEQFF. The CDR3 nucleotides read TGTGCCAGCAGGACTAGCGGGGGGGCCAAGGATGAGCAGTTCTTC.

The chain carries TRBV10-1 and TRBJ1-6; no firm D call. CDR3 length: 19 amino acids. Per the germline V gene, CDR1 is WNHNN and CDR2 is SYGVQD (reference sequence). Trimming pared 0 bases from V and 1 base from J, leaving 16 bases between. This CDR3 reads CASSESQRVSYSYNSPLHF. DNA of the CDR3: TGCGCCAGCAGTGAGTCGCAAAGAGTTTCTTATTCCTATAATTCACCCCTCCACTTT.

The CDR3: CASSLGGQGAAYEQYF. The CDR3 nucleotides are TGTGCCAGCAGCTTGGGGGGACAGGGGGCCGCCTACGAGCAGTACTTC. The V and J genes are TRBV7-6 and TRBJ2-7; 12 nucleotides match TRBD1. Germline V gene lookup returns CDR1 SGHVS and CDR2 FNYEAQ. The CDR3 sequence is 16 residues long. The V gene end was trimmed by 3 bases and the J gene end by 2 bases; junction bases not matched to a gene: 5.

The CDR3 nucleotides are TGTGCCAGCAGTGACGGGCAGGGTTTTACTGAAGCTTTCTTT. Encoded protein: CASSDGQGFTEAFF. The V gene is TRBV6-4, the J gene TRBJ1-1, with D maybe TRBD1 (5 bases). This CDR3 comprises 14 residues. Trimming stripped 2 bases from V and 5 bases from J, with 12 bases between. The germline CDR1 and CDR2 sequences are MRHNA and SNTAGT.

This sequence joins TRBV5-1 and TRBJ2-7; D remains ambiguous. Between the trimmed V and J ends, which lost 3 bases and 2 bases, there was a span of 3 bases. Germline V CDR1 and CDR2: SGHRS, YFSETQ. The CDR3 length is 11 residues. The CDR3 DNA reads as TGCGCCAGCAGCTCGGCCTACGAGCAGTACTTC. Translation gives CASSSAYEQYF.

A single count supports this clone. The chain combines TRBV5-5 with TRBJ2-5; no clear D gene. CDR1 and CDR2 from the germline V gene are SGHKS and YYEKEE (reference sequence). The CDR3 is 13 residues long. Trimming cost V 0 bases and J 9 bases, with 12 bases left between them. CDR3 sequence: CASSLEPGYPQYF. CDR3 DNA: TGTGCCAGCAGCTTGGAACCCGGGTATCCCCAGTACTTC.

This clone came up once. The V call is TRBV7-2, the J call TRBJ2-2, with 11 bases matching TRBD2. J lost 4 bases, V lost 5 bases, and 9 bases had no gene match. This CDR3 comprises 17 residues. Looked up from germline, CDR1 is SGHTA and CDR2 is FQGNSA. CDR3 region: CASSAILAGGLTGELFF. Here the CDR3 DNA reads TGTGCCAGCAGCGCCATTCTAGCGGGAGGTCTCACCGGGGAGCTGTTTTTT.

The CDR3 sequence: CASSLMAGAGANVLTF. Here the CDR3 DNA reads TGTGCCAGCAGCTTAATGGCAGGGGCTGGGGCCAACGTCCTGACTTTC. The V call is TRBV7-3, the J call TRBJ2-6; D perhaps matches TRBD1 (6 bases). With 1 base removed from V and 2 bases from J, the gap between germline ends came to 9 bases. The germline V gene encodes CDR1 SGHTA and CDR2 FQGTGA. The CDR3 sequence is 16 residues long.

The chain links TRBV11-2 to TRBJ1-2; 9 bases are a match to TRBD1. Unmatched junction bases numbered 4, after V lost 4 bases and J lost 1 base. CDR1 is SGHAT and CDR2 is FQNNGV in the germline V gene. The CDR3 sequence is 15 residues long. The chain's CDR3 is CASSSGTGFNYGYTF. The CDR3 DNA sequence: TGTGCCAGCAGCTCCGGGACAGGGTTTAACTATGGCTACACCTTC.

CDR3 nucleotides: TGCGCCAGCAGCCAAGGTGGGATCGCAGGGGGCGCCTCCGGGGGGCAGTACTTC. Protein sequence: CASSQGGIAGGASGGQYF. The V and J genes are TRBV4-1 and TRBJ2-5, with a weak D call TRBD1 (8 bases). The V end was cut by 1 base, the J end by 11 bases, with 29 bases between. CDR1 MGHRA and CDR2 YSYEKL come from the germline V gene. This CDR3 is 18 amino acids long.